A single sample gave rise to the 32 T cell receptor beta chains below, sequenced in a study of cytomegalovirus exposure and HLA in healthy donors. Both 60 Vbeta primers and 13 Jbeta primers went into the PCR. TCRdb's copy holds only in-frame clones and misses some; the assay was immunoSEQ multiplex PCR. The table shows around 110,000 clones, with 74% occurring only once. The source material was PBMCs. The source is a man under 40 in good health and CMV-seropositive.

This clone was observed once. V usage is TRBV2 and J usage is TRBJ2-7; maybe TRBD1 (7 bases). Trimming took off 4 bases at V and 4 bases at J, with 20 bases between the two ends. The CDR3 spans 16 residues. CDR1 and CDR2 from the germline V gene are SNHLY and FYNNEI. Written as DNA, the CDR3 is TGTGCCAGCAGTGTACGGTCGCGGGACAGAGATTACGAGCAGTACTTC. Its translation: CASSVRSRDRDYEQYF.

The CDR3 nucleotides read TGTGCCAGCAGTTACCGGACAGGGAGCTCAGATACGCAGTATTTT. As protein: CASSYRTGSSDTQYF. The J gene is TRBJ2-3, the V gene TRBV6-6; 8 nucleotides align to TRBD1. The germline CDR1 and CDR2 sequences are MNHNY and SVGAGI (reference sequence). This CDR3 has 15 amino acids. V trimming: 2 bases; J trimming: 4 bases; junction bases outside the gene matches: 5.

The chain is built from TRBV28 and TRBJ1-2, with D perhaps TRBD1 (6 bases). The CDR3 is 15 residues long. The germline V gene encodes CDR1 MDHEN and CDR2 SYDVKM. V was cut by 6 bases and J by 1 base, with 15 bases left in between. CDR3 coding DNA: TGTGCCAGCAGGGGCAGGGGCTCCGATAACTATGGCTACACCTTC. It codes for CASRGRGSDNYGYTF.

The chain carries TRBV5-1 and TRBJ1-5; weak D call: TRBD1 (6 bases). The germline gives CDR1 SGHRS, CDR2 YFSETQ. This CDR3 has 14 amino acids. Trimming pared 4 bases from V and 6 bases from J, leaving 14 bases between. The CDR3 nucleotides are TGCGCCAGCAGCCCGTCGGGGGGCGGTCAGCCCCAGCATTTT. Protein sequence: CASSPSGGGQPQHF.

The table lists this clone with a count of one. The chain combines TRBV15 with TRBJ2-7; TRBD2 is a possible D gene (5 bases). V dropped 0 bases and J dropped 7 bases, with 13 bases sitting between them. The CDR3 length is 14 residues. Germline V gives CDR1 LNHNV, CDR2 YYDKDF (reference sequence). DNA for the CDR3: TGTGCCACCAGCAGAGATAGGGCCCGGAGGGAGCAGTACTTC. It encodes CATSRDRARREQYF. The full variable domain, in which reference TRBV15 and TRBJ2-7 provide the parts outside the CDR3, is DAMVIQNPRYQVTQFGKPVTLSCSQTLNHNVMYWYQQKSSQAPKLLFHYYDKDFNNEADTPDNFQSRRPNTSFCFLDIRSPGLGDTAMYLCATSRDRARREQYFGPGTRLTVT.

J is TRBJ2-1 and V is TRBV5-1; TRBD2 agrees at 11 bases. V gave up 0 bases and J gave up 7 bases; unmatched junction bases: 6. Germline V gene data show CDR1 as SGHRS and CDR2 as YFSETQ. This CDR3 comprises 16 residues. The CDR3: CASSLAPSGGSNEQFF. The CDR3 DNA is TGCGCCAGCAGCTTGGCCCCTAGCGGGGGGTCTAATGAGCAGTTCTTC.

This clone was seen a handful of times. The chain is built from TRBV6-4 and TRBJ1-6; 8 nucleotides line up with TRBD1. Germline assignment: CDR1 MRHNA and CDR2 SNTAGT. V lost 2 bases to trimming and J lost 7 bases; unmatched junction nucleotides: 4. The CDR3 runs 15 residues. CDR3 protein: CASSDKSGGNSPLHF. Written as DNA, the CDR3 is TGTGCCAGCAGTGACAAGTCAGGGGGCAATTCACCCCTCCACTTT.

This clone occurred once. This rearrangement joins TRBV16 to TRBJ1-5, with D tentatively TRBD1 (6 bases). The CDR3 covers 13 residues. V lost 4 bases to trimming and J lost 7 bases, with 11 bases between them. Germline assignment: CDR1 KGHSY and CDR2 FQNENV. CDR3 residues: CASSRNREQPQHF. CDR3 nucleotides: TGTGCCAGCAGCCGTAACAGGGAACAGCCCCAGCATTTT.

This clone appeared once. The gene calls are TRBV19 and TRBJ2-7; tentative D call: TRBD1 (6 bases). The germline gives CDR1 LNHDA, CDR2 SQIVND (reference sequence). CDR3 length: 15 residues. V was shortened by 5 bases and J by 2 bases, with 16 bases between the two germline ends. The chain's CDR3 is CASSGTWGQTYEQYF. The CDR3 DNA follows: TGTGCCAGTAGTGGCACCTGGGGGCAAACCTACGAGCAGTACTTC.

This clone has a handful of counts. The rearrangement links TRBV28 to TRBJ1-2; unclear D gene. The CDR3 spans 13 residues. V dropped 5 bases and J dropped 2 bases, with 9 bases sitting between them. Germline V CDR1 and CDR2: MDHEN, SYDVKM. The CDR3 sequence: CASSPEANYGYTF. The CDR3 DNA sequence: TGTGCCAGCAGTCCAGAGGCGAACTATGGCTACACCTTC.

Here the CDR3 reads CASSYSGGAYDEQFF. The CDR3 DNA sequence: TGTGCCAGCAGCTATAGCGGGGGGGCGTACGATGAGCAGTTCTTC. V and J are TRBV7-8 and TRBJ2-1; 11 bases fit TRBD2. Germline assignment: CDR1 SGHVS and CDR2 FQNEAQ. The CDR3 runs to 15 residues. With V trimmed by 4 bases and J by 8 bases, 7 bases remained unmatched.

The chain has TRBV4-3 and TRBJ1-6, with D hard to call. From germline, CDR1 is LGHNA and CDR2 YSLEER. Trimming took 0 bases from V and 11 from J, leaving 8 bases between them. The CDR3 covers 13 residues. The CDR3 bases are TGCGCCAGCAGCCAAGACCGGTCCGCACCCCTCCACTTT. Protein: CASSQDRSAPLHF.

V and J are TRBV6-1 and TRBJ2-7; possible D gene TRBD1, 6 bases. In germline, CDR1 is MNHNS, CDR2 SASEGT. The CDR3 loop spans 14 amino acids. V shed 7 bases and J shed 2 bases, with 15 bases lying between them. CDR3 residues: CASIIETGPYEQYF. The CDR3 coding sequence is TGTGCCAGCATAATAGAAACAGGGCCCTACGAGCAGTACTTC.

The chain joins TRBV5-4 to TRBJ2-3; TRBD2 is a possible D gene (5 bases). The CDR3 runs 16 residues. From germline, CDR1 is SGHNT and CDR2 YYREEE (reference sequence). Trimming took off 4 bases at V and 0 bases at J, with 15 bases between the two ends. CDR3 in DNA: TGTGCCAGCAGCGTAGCTAGGGAGCGTAGCACAGATACGCAGTATTTT. It specifies CASSVARERSTDTQYF.

In this sample, this clone turned up a few times. This chain connects TRBV6-5 to TRBJ1-2, with 7 bases lining up with TRBD1. V was pared by 7 bases and J by 6 bases, with 8 bases of the junction left unmatched. The CDR3 extends over 13 amino acids. CDR1 is MNHEY, CDR2 SVGAGI, per germline. CDR3 protein: CASKLQGPNGYTF. The DNA of the CDR3 is TGTGCCAGCAAATTACAGGGGCCCAATGGCTACACCTTC.

V usage is TRBV5-1 and J usage is TRBJ2-2, with 13 bases aligning to TRBD2. The germline gives CDR1 SGHRS, CDR2 YFSETQ. The CDR3 is 17 residues long. V was pared by 4 bases and J by 0 bases, with 3 bases of the junction left unmatched. The chain's CDR3 is CASSLGLAGANTGELFF. DNA for the CDR3: TGCGCCAGCAGCCTCGGACTAGCGGGGGCGAACACCGGGGAGCTGTTTTTT. Supplemented by reference TRBV5-1 and TRBJ2-2, the full variable domain reads KAGVTQTPRYLIKTRGQQVTLSCSPISGHRSVSWYQQTPGQGLQFLFEYFSETQRNKGNFPGRFSGRQFSNSRSEMNVSTLELGDSALYLCASSLGLAGANTGELFFGEGSRLTVL.

V usage is TRBV30 and J usage is TRBJ2-3; D unclear. Trimming removed 3 bases from V and 6 bases from J, with 19 bases in between. Germline V gene sequence: CDR1 GTSNPN, CDR2 SVGIG (reference sequence). This CDR3 comprises 15 residues. CDR3 nucleotides: TGTGCCTGGAGCCCTCCCGGGTTCCGATGGGATACGCAGTATTTT. Its protein is CAWSPPGFRWDTQYF.

This clone counts as medium-sized. The rearrangement links TRBV28 to TRBJ2-3; tentative D call: TRBD1 (6 bases). The CDR3 is made up of 15 amino acids. Germline V gene lookup returns CDR1 MDHEN and CDR2 SYDVKM. The germline V and J ends were trimmed by 5 bases and 1 base, with 13 bases remaining between them. CDR3 loop: CASSNRESGTDTQYF. For the CDR3, the DNA is TGTGCCAGCAGTAACAGGGAGTCTGGCACAGATACGCAGTATTTT.

This clone was observed a handful of times. The chain joins TRBV29-1 to TRBJ1-4; no clear D. The germline CDR1 and CDR2 sequences are SQVTM and ANQGSEA. V dropped 5 bases and J dropped 3 bases, with 7 bases sitting between them. This CDR3 region has 12 residues. The chain's CDR3 is CSVTNPNEKLFF. CDR3 DNA: TGCAGCGTTACAAACCCTAATGAAAAACTGTTTTTT.

The chain carries TRBV15 and TRBJ1-1; D call uncertain. Between the trimmed V and J ends, which lost 0 bases and 3 bases, there was a span of 8 bases. The CDR3 sequence is 14 residues long. The germline V gene has CDR1 LNHNV and CDR2 YYDKDF (reference sequence). The CDR3 sequence is CATSRDGGYTEAFF. As DNA, the CDR3 is TGTGCCACCAGCAGAGATGGCGGATACACTGAAGCTTTCTTT.

The chain joins TRBV20-1 to TRBJ2-7; TRBD1 might be the D (5 bases). Germline assignment: CDR1 DFQATT and CDR2 SNEGSKA (reference sequence). This CDR3 comprises 10 residues. Trimming removed 5 bases from V and 8 bases from J, with 10 bases in between. CDR3: CSAWRQQQYF. The CDR3 DNA is TGCAGTGCTTGGCGACAGCAGCAGTACTTC.

Comment on this clone: The junction departs from the called germline gene at one end, perhaps through a read error. This sequence joins TRBV7-2 and TRBJ1-2; possible D gene TRBD1, 6 bases. This CDR3 is built from 14 residues. Germline-derived CDR1 and CDR2 are SGHTA and FQGNSA. The CDR3: CASSFVSGDYGYPF. The CDR3 DNA reads as TGTGCCAGCAGCTTTGTCTCAGGGGACTATGGCTACCCCTTC. The full variable domain, rest sourced from reference TRBV7-2 and TRBJ1-2, is GAGVSQSPSNKVTEKGKDVELRCDPISGHTALYWYRQSLGQGLEFLIYFQGNSAPDKSGLPSDRFSAERTGGSVSTLTIQRTQQEDSAVYLCASSFVSGDYGYPFGSGTRLTVV.

Regarding this clone: A junction end diverges from the germline sequence, so it may reflect a read error. The chain combines TRBV30 with TRBJ1-2, with 9 bases aligning to TRBD1. The CDR3 length is 11 residues. Per the germline V gene, CDR1 is GTSNPN and CDR2 is SVGIG (reference sequence). DNA of the CDR3: TGTGCCTGGACCGGGACAGGGCCCTACCCCTTC. Translated: CAWTGTGPYPF. The full variable domain, completed using reference TRBV30 and TRBJ1-2, is SQTIHQWPATLVQPVGSPLSLECTVEGTSNPNLYWYRQAAGRGLQLLFYSVGIGQISSEVPQNLSASRPQDRQFILSSKKLLLSDSGFYLCAWTGTGPYPFGSGTRLTVV.

This clone was seen once. The V call is TRBV25-1, the J call TRBJ2-5, with unresolved D. CDR1 and CDR2 (germline): MGHDK, SYGVNS. The CDR3 contains 11 residues. The germline V and J ends were trimmed by 1 base and 11 bases, with 8 bases remaining between them. CDR3 sequence: CASSESLGQYF. The CDR3 nucleotides are TGTGCCAGCAGTGAATCTCTCGGGCAGTACTTC. The whole variable domain, remainder taken from reference TRBV25-1 and TRBJ2-5, is EADIYQTPRYLVIGTGKKITLECSQTMGHDKMYWYQQDPGMELHLIHYSYGVNSTEKGDLSSESTVSRIRTEHFPLTLESARPSHTSQYLCASSESLGQYFGPGTRLLVL.

With regard to this clone: At one end the junction does not follow the germline gene, possibly because of a read error. The identical CDR3 is also encoded by other nucleotide sequences in the sample. The genes are TRBV30 and TRBJ2-3, with 10 bases aligning to TRBD1. Germline CDR1 is GTSNPN and CDR2 is SVGIG (reference sequence). This CDR3 has 14 amino acids. The CDR3 sequence is CAWSGDRGTDTQYF. CDR3 DNA sequence: TGTGCCTGGAGCGGGGACAGGGGCACAGATACGCAGTACTTT.

The rearrangement uses TRBV5-1 and TRBJ2-7; D uncertain. Germline lookup yields CDR1 SGHRS and CDR2 YFSETQ. V was trimmed by 2 bases and J by 0 bases, leaving 12 bases between them. The CDR3 extends over 15 amino acids. CDR3 region: CASSFLDTRSYEQYF. The CDR3 DNA sequence: TGCGCCAGCAGCTTTCTTGACACCCGCTCCTACGAGCAGTACTTC.

The rearrangement uses TRBV28 and TRBJ1-2; 9 bases are shared with TRBD1. The V and J ends lost 5 bases and 7 bases, in that order; junction bases with no gene match: 2. The CDR3 sequence is 12 residues long. Germline-derived CDR1 and CDR2 are MDHEN and SYDVKM. This CDR3 reads CASSPTGGGYTF. The CDR3, as DNA: TGTGCCAGCAGTCCGACAGGGGGTGGCTACACCTTC.

Concerning this clone itself: A read error is likely here: a far larger clone is one base away. The genes are TRBV7-7 and TRBJ1-1; D is uncertain. Germline V gene lookup returns CDR1 SSHAT and CDR2 FNYEAQ (reference sequence). Trimming stripped 2 bases from V and 3 bases from J, with 7 bases between. This CDR3 has 13 residues. The CDR3 here is CASSLSGDTEAFF. Written as DNA, the CDR3 is TGTGCCAGCAGCTTATCCGGGGACACTGAAGCTTTCTTT.

CDR3 nucleotide sequence: TGTGCCAGCAGCTTTTGGGGGGTTCGGAACGGCTACACCTTC. Translated: CASSFWGVRNGYTF. The chain joins TRBV11-2 to TRBJ1-2; D perhaps matches TRBD1 (5 bases). This CDR3 comprises 14 residues. CDR1 is SGHAT, CDR2 FQNNGV, per germline. Trimming left V 3 bases short and J 8 bases short, with 16 bases between.

The CDR3 nucleotides read TGCAGTGCGCGAGGTAACACTGAAGCTTTCTTT. Residues: CSARGNTEAFF. The chain has TRBV20-1 and TRBJ1-1; D gene unclear. V was clipped by 6 bases and J by 2 bases, with 7 bases between them. Germline V gene sequence: CDR1 DFQATT, CDR2 SNEGSKA (reference sequence). The CDR3 length is 11 residues.

The chain combines TRBV4-2 with TRBJ2-7, with TRBD2 matching over 13 bases. V lost 4 bases, J lost 1 base, and 4 bases stayed unmatched. The germline V gene encodes CDR1 LGHNA and CDR2 YNFKEQ. This CDR3 contains 16 residues. As DNA, the CDR3 is TGTGCCAGCAGCCTAGGACTAGCGGGGGTTTCCTACGAGCAGTACTTC. Protein: CASSLGLAGVSYEQYF.

This clone was found a few times. The CDR3 sequence is CASSLGTIPNEKLFF. DNA for the CDR3: TGTGCCAGCAGCTTAGGGACAATTCCTAATGAAAAACTGTTTTTT. The chain carries TRBV11-2 and TRBJ1-4; tentatively, D is TRBD1 (5 bases). Germline lookup yields CDR1 SGHAT and CDR2 FQNNGV. The CDR3 sequence is 15 residues long. V was trimmed by 1 base and J by 3 bases, leaving 9 bases between them.